Only a few counts were recorded for the clone carrying this T cell receptor beta chain. What it binds is not known. The read is 3 residues too short to cover the CDR3 end, so that end is filled in from the germline J gene. Sequencing input was equivalent genomic DNA from CVID and controls. Only in-frame clones appear in the TCRdb table, and some are missing; sequencing was by immunoSEQ multiplex PCR. The sample has approximately 30,000 clones, none seen only once. This record comes from a study of T cell clonality in common variable immunodeficiency. Study-level findings and limits: In common variable immunodeficiency, TCR beta chains reportedly carried fewer deletions and N-nucleotide insertions. CVID patient heterogeneity limited repertoire-clinical complication correlations.

Of CVID subjects, about 14 were female and approximately 31 male, mean age around 36. Replacement immunoglobulin had been given to every CVID subject for at least one year. This CDR3 comprises 16 residues. Per the germline V gene, CDR1 is KGHSH and CDR2 is LQKENI. Trimming removed 1 base from V and 2 bases from J; junction bases left unmatched: 6. V and J are TRBV18 and TRBJ2-7; 9 bases agree with TRBD2. Sequenced sample: peripheral blood mononuclear cells. This sequence was found in a human donor with common variable immunodeficiency. Here the CDR3 reads CASSPRGGGAPYEQYF. CDR3 DNA (partial): TGTGCCAGCTCACCACGCGGCGGGGGGGCCCCCTACGAG.